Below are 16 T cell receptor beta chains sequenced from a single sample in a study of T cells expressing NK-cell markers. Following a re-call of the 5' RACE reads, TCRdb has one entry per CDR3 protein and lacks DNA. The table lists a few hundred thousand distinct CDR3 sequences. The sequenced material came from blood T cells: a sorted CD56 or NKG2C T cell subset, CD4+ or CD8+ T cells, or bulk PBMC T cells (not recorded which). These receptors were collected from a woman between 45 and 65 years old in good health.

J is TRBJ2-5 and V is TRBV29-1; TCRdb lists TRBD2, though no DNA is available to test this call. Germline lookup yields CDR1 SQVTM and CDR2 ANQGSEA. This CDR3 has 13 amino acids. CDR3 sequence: CSVGPSGSETQYF.

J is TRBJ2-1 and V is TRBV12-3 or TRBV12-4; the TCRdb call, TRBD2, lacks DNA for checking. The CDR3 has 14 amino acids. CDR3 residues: CASLHRLVYNEQFF.

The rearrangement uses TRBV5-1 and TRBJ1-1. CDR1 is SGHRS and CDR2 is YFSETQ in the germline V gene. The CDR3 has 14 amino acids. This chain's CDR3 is CASSLAGTSYSPFF.

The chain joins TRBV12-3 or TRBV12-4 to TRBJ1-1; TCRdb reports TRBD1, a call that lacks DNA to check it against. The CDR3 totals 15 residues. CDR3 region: CASRRRQDLNTEAFF.

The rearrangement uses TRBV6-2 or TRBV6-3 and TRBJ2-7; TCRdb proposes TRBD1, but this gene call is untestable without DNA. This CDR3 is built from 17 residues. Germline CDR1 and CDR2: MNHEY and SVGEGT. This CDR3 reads CASSYSMGRGLPYEQYF.

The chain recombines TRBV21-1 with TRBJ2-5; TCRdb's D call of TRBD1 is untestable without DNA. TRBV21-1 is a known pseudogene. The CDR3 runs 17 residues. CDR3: CASSKALTGPLQETQYF.

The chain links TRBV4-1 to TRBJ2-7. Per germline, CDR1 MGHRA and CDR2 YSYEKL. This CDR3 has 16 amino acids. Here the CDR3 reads CASSQGLEIGSYEQYF.

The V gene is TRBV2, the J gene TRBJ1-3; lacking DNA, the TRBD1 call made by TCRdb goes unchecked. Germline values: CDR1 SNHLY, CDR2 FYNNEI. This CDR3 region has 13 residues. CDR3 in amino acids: CASKGLGGNTIYF.

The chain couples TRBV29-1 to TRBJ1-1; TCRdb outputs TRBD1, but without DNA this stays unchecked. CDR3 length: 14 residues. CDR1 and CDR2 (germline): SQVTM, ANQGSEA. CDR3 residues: CSVLGTGTNTEAFF.

CDR3 in amino acids: CAWSDRGKPQYF. V and J are TRBV30 and TRBJ2-5; the D gene TCRdb calls, TRBD1, cannot be checked with no DNA. CDR1 and CDR2 (germline): GTSNPN, SVGIG (reference sequence). This CDR3 spans 12 amino acids.

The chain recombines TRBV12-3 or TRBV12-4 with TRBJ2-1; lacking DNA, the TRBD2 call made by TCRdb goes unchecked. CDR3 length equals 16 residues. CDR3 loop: CASSLNPGTSGDEQFF.

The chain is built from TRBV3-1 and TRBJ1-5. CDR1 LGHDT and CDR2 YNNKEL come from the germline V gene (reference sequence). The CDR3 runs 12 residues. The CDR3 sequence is CASSLPTGPQHF.

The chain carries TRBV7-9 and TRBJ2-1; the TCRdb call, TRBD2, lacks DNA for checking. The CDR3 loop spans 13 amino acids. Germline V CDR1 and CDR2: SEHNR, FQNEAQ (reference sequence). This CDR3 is CASSLRPGTRQFF.

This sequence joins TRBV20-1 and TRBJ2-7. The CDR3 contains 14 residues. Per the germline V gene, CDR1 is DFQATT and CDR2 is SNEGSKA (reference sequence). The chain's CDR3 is CSARVYSSAYEQYF.

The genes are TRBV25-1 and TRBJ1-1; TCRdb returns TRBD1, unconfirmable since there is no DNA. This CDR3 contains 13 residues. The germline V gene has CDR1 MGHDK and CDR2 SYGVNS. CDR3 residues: CASMGSLYTEAFF.

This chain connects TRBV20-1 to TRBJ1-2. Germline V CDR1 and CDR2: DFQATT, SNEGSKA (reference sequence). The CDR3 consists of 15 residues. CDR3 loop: CSARKVADSNYGYTF.